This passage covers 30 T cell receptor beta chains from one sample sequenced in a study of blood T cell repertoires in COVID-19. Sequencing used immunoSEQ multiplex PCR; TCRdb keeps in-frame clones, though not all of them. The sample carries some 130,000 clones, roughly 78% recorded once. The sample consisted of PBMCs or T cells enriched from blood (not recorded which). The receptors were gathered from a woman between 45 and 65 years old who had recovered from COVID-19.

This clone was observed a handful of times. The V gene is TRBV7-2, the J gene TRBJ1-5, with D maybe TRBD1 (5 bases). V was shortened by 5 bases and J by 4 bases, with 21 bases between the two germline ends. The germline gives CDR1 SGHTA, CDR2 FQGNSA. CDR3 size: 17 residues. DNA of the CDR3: TGTGCCAGCAGCCCGGGGGGAGGAGGGAGGATAAATCAGCCCCAGCATTTT. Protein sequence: CASSPGGGGRINQPQHF. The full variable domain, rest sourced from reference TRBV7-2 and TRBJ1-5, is GAGVSQSPSNKVTEKGKDVELRCDPISGHTALYWYRQSLGQGLEFLIYFQGNSAPDKSGLPSDRFSAERTGGSVSTLTIQRTQQEDSAVYLCASSPGGGGRINQPQHFGDGTRLSIL.

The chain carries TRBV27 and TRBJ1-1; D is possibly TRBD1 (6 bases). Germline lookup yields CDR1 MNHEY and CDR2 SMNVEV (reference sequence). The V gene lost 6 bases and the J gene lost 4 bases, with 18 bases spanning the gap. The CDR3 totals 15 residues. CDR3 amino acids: CASRYGAGAGTEAFF. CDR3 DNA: TGTGCCAGCAGATATGGGGCAGGGGCGGGCACTGAAGCTTTCTTT.

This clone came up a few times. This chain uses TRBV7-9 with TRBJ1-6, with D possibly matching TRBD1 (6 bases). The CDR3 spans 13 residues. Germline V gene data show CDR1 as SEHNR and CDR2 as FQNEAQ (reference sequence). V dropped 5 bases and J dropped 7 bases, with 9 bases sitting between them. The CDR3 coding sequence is TGTGCCAGCAGCCAAGGACAGAATTCACCCCTCCACTTT. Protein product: CASSQGQNSPLHF.

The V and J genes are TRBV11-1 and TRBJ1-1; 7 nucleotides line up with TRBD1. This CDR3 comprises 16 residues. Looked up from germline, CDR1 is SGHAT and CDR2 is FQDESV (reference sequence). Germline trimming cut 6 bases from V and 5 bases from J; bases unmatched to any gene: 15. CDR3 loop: CASRLSPQGGLTEAFF. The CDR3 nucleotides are TGTGCCAGCAGATTATCACCGCAGGGGGGCCTGACTGAAGCTTTCTTT. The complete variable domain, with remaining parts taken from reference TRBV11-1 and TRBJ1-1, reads EAEVAQSPRYKITEKSQAVAFWCDPISGHATLYWYRQILGQGPELLVQFQDESVVDDSQLPKDRFSAERLKGVDSTLKIQPAELGDSAMYLCASRLSPQGGLTEAFFGQGTRLTVV.

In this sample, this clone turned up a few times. CDR3 residues: CASSSGQIRISSPLHF. The CDR3 region has the DNA TGTGCCAGCAGCTCGGGACAGATCCGGATCTCTTCACCCCTCCACTTT. The chain employs TRBV7-6 and TRBJ1-6, with 7 bases aligning to TRBD1. There are 16 residues in the CDR3. The ends lost 4 bases at V and 9 bases at J; junction bases unmatched: 12. Germline V gene lookup returns CDR1 SGHVS and CDR2 FNYEAQ.

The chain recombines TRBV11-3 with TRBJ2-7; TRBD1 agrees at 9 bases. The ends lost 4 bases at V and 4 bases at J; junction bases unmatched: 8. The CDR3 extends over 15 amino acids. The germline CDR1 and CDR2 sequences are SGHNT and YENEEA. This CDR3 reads CASSSFTGGKYEQYF. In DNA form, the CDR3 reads TGTGCCAGCAGCTCATTTACAGGGGGCAAATACGAGCAGTACTTC. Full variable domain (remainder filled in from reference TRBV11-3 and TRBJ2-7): EAGVVQSPRYKIIEKKQPVAFWCNPISGHNTLYWYLQNLGQGPELLIRYENEEAVDDSQLPKDRFSAERLKGVDSTLKIQPAELGDSAVYLCASSSFTGGKYEQYFGPGTRLTVT.

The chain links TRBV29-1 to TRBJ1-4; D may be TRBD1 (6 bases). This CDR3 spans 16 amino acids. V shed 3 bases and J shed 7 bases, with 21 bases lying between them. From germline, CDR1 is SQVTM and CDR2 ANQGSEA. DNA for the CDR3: TGCAGCGTTGATGATGGTGTGAGCCTAGGGGGTGAAAAACTGTTTTTT. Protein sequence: CSVDDGVSLGGEKLFF.

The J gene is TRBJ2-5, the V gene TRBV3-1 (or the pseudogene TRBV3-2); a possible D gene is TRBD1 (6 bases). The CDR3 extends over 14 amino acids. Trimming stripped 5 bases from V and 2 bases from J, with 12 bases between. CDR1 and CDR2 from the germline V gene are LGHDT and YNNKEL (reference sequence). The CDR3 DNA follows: TGTGCCAGCAGCTATAATAGGGGGCAAGAGACCCAGTACTTC. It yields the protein CASSYNRGQETQYF.

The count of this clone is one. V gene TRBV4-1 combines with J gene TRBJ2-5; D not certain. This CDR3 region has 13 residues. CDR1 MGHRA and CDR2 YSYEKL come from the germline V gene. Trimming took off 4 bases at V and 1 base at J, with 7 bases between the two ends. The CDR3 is CASSPRLQETQYF. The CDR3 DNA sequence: TGCGCCAGCAGCCCCAGACTCCAAGAGACCCAGTACTTC.

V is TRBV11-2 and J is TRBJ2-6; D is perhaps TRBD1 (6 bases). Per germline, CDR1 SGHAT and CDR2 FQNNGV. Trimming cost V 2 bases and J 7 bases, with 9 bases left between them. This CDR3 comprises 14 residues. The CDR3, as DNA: TGTGCCAGCAGCTTAAGAGGGGGTGCCAACGTCCTGACTTTC. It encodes CASSLRGGANVLTF.

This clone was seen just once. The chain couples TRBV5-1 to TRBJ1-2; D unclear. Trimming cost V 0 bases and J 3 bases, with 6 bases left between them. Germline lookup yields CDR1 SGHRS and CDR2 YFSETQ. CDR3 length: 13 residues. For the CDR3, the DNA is TGCGCCAGCAGCTTGGCGTCAGACTATGGCTACACCTTC. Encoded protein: CASSLASDYGYTF.

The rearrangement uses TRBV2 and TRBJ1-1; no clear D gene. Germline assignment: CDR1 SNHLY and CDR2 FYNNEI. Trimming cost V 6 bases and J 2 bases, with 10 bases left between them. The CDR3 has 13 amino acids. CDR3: CASSEDHNTEAFF. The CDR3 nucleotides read TGTGCCAGCAGCGAGGATCATAACACTGAAGCTTTCTTT.

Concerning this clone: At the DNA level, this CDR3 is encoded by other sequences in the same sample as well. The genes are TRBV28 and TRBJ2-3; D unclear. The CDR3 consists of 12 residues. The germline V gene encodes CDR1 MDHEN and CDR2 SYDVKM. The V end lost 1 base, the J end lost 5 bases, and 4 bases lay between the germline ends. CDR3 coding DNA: TGTGCCAGCAGTTTATTCAGAGATACGCAGTATTTT. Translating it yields CASSLFRDTQYF.

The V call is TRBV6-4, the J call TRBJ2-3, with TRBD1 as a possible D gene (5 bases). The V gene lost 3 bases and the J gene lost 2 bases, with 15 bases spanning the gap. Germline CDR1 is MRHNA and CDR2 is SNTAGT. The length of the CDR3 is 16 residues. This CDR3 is CASSEGPQGFTDTQYF. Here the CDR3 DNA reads TGTGCCAGCAGTGAGGGTCCGCAGGGCTTCACAGATACGCAGTATTTT.

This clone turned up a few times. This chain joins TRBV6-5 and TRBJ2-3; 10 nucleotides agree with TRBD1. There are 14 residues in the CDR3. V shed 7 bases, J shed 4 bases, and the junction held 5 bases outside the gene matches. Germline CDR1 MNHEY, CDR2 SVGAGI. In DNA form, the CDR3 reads TGTGCCAGCAACCGGGACAGGGGTGCAGATACGCAGTATTTT. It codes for CASNRDRGADTQYF.

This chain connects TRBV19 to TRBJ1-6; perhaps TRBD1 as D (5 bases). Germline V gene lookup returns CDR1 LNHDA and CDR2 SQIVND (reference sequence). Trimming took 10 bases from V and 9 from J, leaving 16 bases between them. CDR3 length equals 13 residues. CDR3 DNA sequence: TGTGCCACTGCGGAAGGGGTTTCTTCACCCCTCCACTTT. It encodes CATAEGVSSPLHF.

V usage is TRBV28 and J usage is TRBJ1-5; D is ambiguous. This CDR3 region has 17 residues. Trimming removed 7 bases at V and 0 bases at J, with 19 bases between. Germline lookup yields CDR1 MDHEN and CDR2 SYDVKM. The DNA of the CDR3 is TGTGCCAGCACGTCCACTGGGCAGAGAGTTAGCAATCAGCCCCAGCATTTT. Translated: CASTSTGQRVSNQPQHF.

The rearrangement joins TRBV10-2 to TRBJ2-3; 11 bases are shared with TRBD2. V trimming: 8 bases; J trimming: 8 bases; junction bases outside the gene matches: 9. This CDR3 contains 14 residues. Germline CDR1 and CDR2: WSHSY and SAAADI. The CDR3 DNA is TGCGCCAGCCGAACTAGCGGGGGTCAAGGTACGCAGTATTTT. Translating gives CASRTSGGQGTQYF.

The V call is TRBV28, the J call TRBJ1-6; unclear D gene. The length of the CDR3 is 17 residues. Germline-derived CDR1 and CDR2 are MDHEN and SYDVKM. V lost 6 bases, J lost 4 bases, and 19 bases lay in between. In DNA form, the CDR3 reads TGTGCCAGCAGCCCCGACCTAGTTAGCAGTTATAATTCACCCCTCCACTTT. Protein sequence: CASSPDLVSSYNSPLHF.

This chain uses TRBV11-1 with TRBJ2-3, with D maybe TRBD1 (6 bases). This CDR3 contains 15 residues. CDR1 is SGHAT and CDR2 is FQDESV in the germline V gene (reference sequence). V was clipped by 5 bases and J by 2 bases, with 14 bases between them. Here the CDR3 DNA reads TGTGCCAGCAGCCGGGACACCATGATCACAGATACGCAGTATTTT. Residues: CASSRDTMITDTQYF. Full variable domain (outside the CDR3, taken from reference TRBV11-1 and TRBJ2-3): EAEVAQSPRYKITEKSQAVAFWCDPISGHATLYWYRQILGQGPELLVQFQDESVVDDSQLPKDRFSAERLKGVDSTLKIQPAELGDSAMYLCASSRDTMITDTQYFGPGTRLTVL.

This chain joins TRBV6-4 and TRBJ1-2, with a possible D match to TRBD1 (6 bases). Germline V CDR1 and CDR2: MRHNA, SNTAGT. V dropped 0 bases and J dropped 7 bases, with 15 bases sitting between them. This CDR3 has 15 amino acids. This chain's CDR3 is CASSDSTGDPTGYTF. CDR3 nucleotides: TGTGCCAGCAGTGACTCGACAGGTGACCCCACTGGCTACACCTTC.

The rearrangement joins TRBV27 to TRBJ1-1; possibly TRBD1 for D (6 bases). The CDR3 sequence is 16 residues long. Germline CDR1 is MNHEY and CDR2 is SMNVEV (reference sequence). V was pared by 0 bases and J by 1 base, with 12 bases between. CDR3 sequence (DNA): TGTGCCAGCAGTTTATCGAAGGGGGTGGGGAACACTGAAGCTTTCTTT. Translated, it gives CASSLSKGVGNTEAFF.

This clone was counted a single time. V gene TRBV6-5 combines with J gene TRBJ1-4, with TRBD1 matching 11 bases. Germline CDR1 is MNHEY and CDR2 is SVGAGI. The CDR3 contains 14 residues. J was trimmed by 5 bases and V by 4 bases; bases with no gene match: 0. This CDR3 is CASSWDRGNEKLFF. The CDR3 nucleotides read TGTGCCAGCAGTTGGGACAGGGGGAATGAAAAACTGTTTTTT.

The CDR3 protein is CASSDRGLDGYTF. CDR3 nucleotide sequence: TGTGCCAGCAGCGACAGGGGGCTTGACGGCTACACCTTC. The chain uses TRBV7-9 and TRBJ1-2; the match to TRBD1 covers 10 bases. This CDR3 contains 13 residues. J lost 8 bases, V lost 5 bases, and 5 bases had no gene match. Germline CDR1 SEHNR, CDR2 FQNEAQ (reference sequence).

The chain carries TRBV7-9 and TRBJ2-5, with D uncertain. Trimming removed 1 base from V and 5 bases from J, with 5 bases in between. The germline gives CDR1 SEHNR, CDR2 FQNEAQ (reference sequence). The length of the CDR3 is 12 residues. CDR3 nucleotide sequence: TGTGCCAGCAGCTTAGTCCGGGAGACCCAGTACTTC. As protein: CASSLVRETQYF.

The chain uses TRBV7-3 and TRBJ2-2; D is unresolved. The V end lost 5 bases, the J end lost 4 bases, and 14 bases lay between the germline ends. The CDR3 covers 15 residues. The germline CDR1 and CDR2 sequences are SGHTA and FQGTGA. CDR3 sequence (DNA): TGTGCCAGCAGCCCAAGACTCAGAGGCACCGGGGAGCTGTTTTTT. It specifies CASSPRLRGTGELFF.

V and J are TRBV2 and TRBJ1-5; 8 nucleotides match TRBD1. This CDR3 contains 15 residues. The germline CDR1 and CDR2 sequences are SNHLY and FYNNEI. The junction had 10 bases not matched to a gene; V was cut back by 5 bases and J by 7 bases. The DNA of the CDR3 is TGTGCCAGCAGTCCGACAGGGGAAATCGGACAGCCCCAGCATTTT. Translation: CASSPTGEIGQPQHF.

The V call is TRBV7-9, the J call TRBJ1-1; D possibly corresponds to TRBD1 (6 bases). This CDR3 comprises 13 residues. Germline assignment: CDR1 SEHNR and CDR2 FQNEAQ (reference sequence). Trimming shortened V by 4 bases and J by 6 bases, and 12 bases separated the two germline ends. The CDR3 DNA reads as TGTGCCAGCAGCTACGAACAGGGCGCTGAAGCTTTCTTT. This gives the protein CASSYEQGAEAFF. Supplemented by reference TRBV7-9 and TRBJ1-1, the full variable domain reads DTGVSQNPRHKITKRGQNVTFRCDPISEHNRLYWYRQTLGQGPEFLTYFQNEAQLEKSRLLSDRFSAERPKGSFSTLEIQRTEQGDSAMYLCASSYEQGAEAFFGQGTRLTVV.

The CDR3 coding sequence is TGTGCCAGCAGGGCCACCGATGGCGGTCTTGGCTACACCTTC. Translation gives CASRATDGGLGYTF. The chain uses TRBV9 and TRBJ1-2; D not resolved. Germline CDR1 is SGDLS and CDR2 is YYNGEE. CDR3 size: 14 residues. V gave up 5 bases and J gave up 7 bases, with 18 bases separating them.

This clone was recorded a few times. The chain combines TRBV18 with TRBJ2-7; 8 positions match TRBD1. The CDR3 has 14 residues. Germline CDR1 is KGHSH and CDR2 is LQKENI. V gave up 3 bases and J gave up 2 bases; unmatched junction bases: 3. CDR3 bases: TGTGCCAGCTCACCGAGACAGGGGACCTACGAGCAGTACGTC. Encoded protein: CASSPRQGTYEQYV.